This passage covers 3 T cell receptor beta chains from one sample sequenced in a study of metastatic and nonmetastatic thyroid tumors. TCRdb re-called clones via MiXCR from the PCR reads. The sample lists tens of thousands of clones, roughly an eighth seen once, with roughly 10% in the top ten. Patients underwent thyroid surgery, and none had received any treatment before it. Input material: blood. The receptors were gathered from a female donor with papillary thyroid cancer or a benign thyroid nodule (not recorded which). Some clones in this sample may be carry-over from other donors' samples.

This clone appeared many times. The CDR3 sequence: CASSLSPVYEQFF. Here the CDR3 DNA reads TGTGCCAGCAGTCTCTCACCCGTATATGAGCAGTTCTTC. The chain recombines TRBV27 with TRBJ2-1; no reliable D call. V lost 5 bases and J lost 8, with 13 bases in between. Germline V gene lookup returns CDR1 MNHEY and CDR2 SMNVEV (reference sequence). This CDR3 spans 13 amino acids.

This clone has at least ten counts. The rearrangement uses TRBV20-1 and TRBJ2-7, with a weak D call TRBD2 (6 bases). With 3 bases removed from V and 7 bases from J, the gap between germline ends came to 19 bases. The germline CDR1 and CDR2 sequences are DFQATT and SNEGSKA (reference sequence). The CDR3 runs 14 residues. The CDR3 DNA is TGCAGTGCTAGCCCACGCGGAACTAGCTTTGAGCAGTACTTC. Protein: CSASPRGTSFEQYF.

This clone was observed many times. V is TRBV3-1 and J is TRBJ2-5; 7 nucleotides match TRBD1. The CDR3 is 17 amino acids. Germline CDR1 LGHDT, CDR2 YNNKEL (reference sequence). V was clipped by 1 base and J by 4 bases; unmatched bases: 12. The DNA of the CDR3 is TGTGCCAGCAGCCAAGTTCAGGGGGTTTTGGCAGGAGAGACCCAGTACTTC. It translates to CASSQVQGVLAGETQYF.